This entry is about one TCR beta chain. The protocol was immunoSEQ multiplex PCR, while the TCRdb copy is restricted to in-frame clones and leaves out a portion. The sample holds roughly 230,000 clones, more than 75% seen once. Germline V CDR1 and CDR2: SGHRS, YFSETQ. The V gene lost 7 bases and the J gene lost 2 bases, with 16 bases spanning the gap. This CDR3 contains 14 residues. These data belong to a study of blood T cell repertoires in COVID-19. The sequence derives from a woman between 50 and 59 years old who had been exposed to COVID-19. This chain uses TRBV5-1 with TRBJ2-7, with a possible D match to TRBD2 (5 bases). Specimen: PBMCs or T cells enriched from blood (not recorded which). The CDR3 nucleotides read TGCGCCAGCCGACGGACTCTTGAAGCCTACGAGCAGTACTTC. Translation: CASRRTLEAYEQYF.